This T cell receptor beta chain was captured in a study of blood T cell repertoires in COVID-19. Study-wide context: Collection of acute and convalescent COVID-19 samples took place in the United States, Italy and Spain. In each case, the material was cDNA or gDNA derived from T cells, B-cell-depleted T cells, or PBMCs.

The CDR3 extends over 13 amino acids. V lost 6 bases and J lost 0, with 6 bases in between. CDR1 and CDR2 from the germline V gene are MNHEY and SMNVEV (reference sequence). Data came from immunoSEQ multiplex PCR; TCRdb stores just in-frame clones and leaves some out. The sample includes roughly 220,000 clones, around 88% seen only once; the top ten take approximately 14%. Recruits, aged roughly 18 to 89 years, lived in 24 US areas. Which cohort a participant joined came from the clinical history participants gave. The TCR sequence derives from a woman between 45 and 60 years old with acute COVID-19. Specimen: PBMCs or T cells enriched from blood (not recorded which). The chain recombines TRBV27 with TRBJ2-1, with D hard to call. As DNA, the CDR3 is TGTGCCAGCAGCTTCGTCTCCTACAATGAGCAGTTCTTC. Protein product: CASSFVSYNEQFF.